This T cell receptor (beta chain) was obtained from a study of human T cells and chemical hapten exposure. General study points: Expanded TCRs were compared with controls, and the expanded TCRs formed significantly more large CDR3 similarity clusters.

This clonotype is deemed medium-sized (0.01 to 0.1%). Its antigen remains unidentified. Germline values: CDR1 SGHAT, CDR2 FQDESV (reference sequence). This CDR3 comprises 15 residues. The V gene lost 5 bases and the J gene lost 2 bases, with 15 bases spanning the gap. TCRdb recomputed calls from the RACE reads with MiXCR, one row per CDR3 protein. This table holds about 90,000 distinct CDR3 sequences, about a tenth found once. Time point defined: patch test 3, about 24 weeks after DPC sensitization. Treatment noted: therapeutic diphenylcyclopropenone sensitization with weekly scalp DPC. The sequences come from whole blood, collected in connection with sensitization to the hapten diphenylcyclopropenone (DPC). The V and J genes are TRBV11-1 and TRBJ2-5, with D hard to call. This sequence originates from a woman aged 30 to 39 with alopecia areata. Some clones in this sample may be carry-over from other donors' samples. The CDR3 DNA reads as TGTGCCAGCAGCCACTATCAGGAGTCTCAAGAGACCCAGTACTTC. Residues: CASSHYQESQETQYF.